Listed below are T cell receptor beta chains from one sample, sequenced in a study of CD8 T cells in Susac syndrome. From the immunoSEQ multiplex PCR reads, TCRdb called clonotypes with MiXCR, one entry per CDR3 protein. The table has 150,000 to 200,000 distinct CDR3 sequences, 93% seen once; the top ten hold around 0.13%. The sequencing sample was made of CD4+ T cells from PBMCs. These receptors were collected from a human donor in good health. CDR3s include the opening cysteine and the closing phenylalanine or tryptophan. The D gene is left open where the match is weak. Where a row states a size, it is once, few, many or the class of an expanded clone; other rows omit it.

j_gene,d_gene,v_gene,abundance,CDR3aa,CDR3nt
TRBJ2-3,TRBD1,TRBV6-5,NA,CASSSPGQGQDTQYF,TGTGCCAGCAGTTCACCGGGACAGGGACAAGATACGCAGTATTTT
TRBJ2-5,TRBD2,TRBV3-1,NA,CASSQGTRGGEETQYF,TGTGCCAGCAGCCAAGGAACACGGGGGGGCGAAGAGACCCAGTACTTC
TRBJ2-7,NA,TRBV3-1,NA,CASSRTGETYEQYF,TGTGCCAGCAGCCGCACAGGCGAAACATACGAGCAGTACTTC
TRBJ2-3,TRBD1,TRBV3-1,once,CASSPTLDRDTDTQYF,TGTGCCAGCAGCCCAACATTGGACAGGGACACAGATACGCAGTATTTT
TRBJ1-5,TRBD1,TRBV10-3,NA,CAISETGQGFQPQHF,TGTGCCATCAGTGAGACCGGACAGGGTTTTCAGCCCCAGCATTTT
TRBJ1-5,NA,TRBV12-3/TRBV12-4,once,CASSATHLGNQPQHF,TGTGCCAGCAGCGCAACCCACCTTGGCAATCAGCCCCAGCATTTT
TRBJ2-1,TRBD2,TRBV29-1,NA,CSVGGLAGVINEQFF,TGCAGCGTTGGCGGACTAGCGGGGGTGATAAATGAGCAGTTCTTC
TRBJ2-7,NA,TRBV2,NA,CASGGTYESEQYF,TGTGCCAGTGGGGGGACTTACGAATCCGAGCAGTACTTC
TRBJ1-1,NA,TRBV27,NA,CASRIRPNTEAFF,TGTGCCAGCAGAATCAGACCCAACACTGAAGCTTTCTTT
TRBJ2-5,NA,TRBV12-3/TRBV12-4,NA,CASSRGASQETQYF,TGTGCCAGCAGCCGGGGGGCCTCCCAAGAGACCCAGTACTTC
TRBJ1-6,NA,TRBV15,once,CATSRGVGQGNSPLHF,TGTGCCACCAGCAGAGGGGTAGGGCAGGGAAATTCACCCCTCCACTTT
TRBJ1-5,NA,TRBV29-1,NA,CSASGAYNQPQHF,TGCAGCGCGTCGGGGGCCTACAATCAGCCCCAGCATTTT
TRBJ1-2,NA,TRBV6-1,NA,CASSDRPRYTF,TGTGCCAGCAGTGATCGGCCGCGCTACACCTTC
TRBJ2-3,NA,TRBV27,NA,CASSLNSRGTDTQYF,TGTGCCAGCAGTTTGAACAGTCGCGGGACAGATACGCAGTATTTT
TRBJ2-1,TRBD1,TRBV10-2,once,CASSLGQPYNEQFF,TGCGCCAGCAGCCTGGGACAGCCCTACAATGAGCAGTTCTTC
TRBJ2-1,NA,TRBV3-1,NA,CASSQDYENEQFF,TGTGCCAGCAGCCAAGACTATGAGAATGAGCAGTTCTTC
TRBJ2-3,NA,TRBV19,NA,CASSIGPDTQYF,TGTGCCAGTAGTATAGGTCCAGATACGCAGTATTTT
TRBJ1-2,NA,TRBV19,NA,CASMWTPAFYGYTF,TGTGCCAGTATGTGGACACCTGCTTTCTATGGCTACACCTTC
TRBJ2-2,NA,TRBV7-2,NA,CASSSLFANMLFF,TGTGCCAGCAGCTCCCTTTTCGCGAATATGTTGTTTTTT
TRBJ2-5,TRBD1,TRBV29-1,NA,CSVAGTGFRGTQYF,TGCAGCGTCGCCGGGACAGGGTTTCGGGGGACCCAGTACTTC
TRBJ1-3,NA,TRBV2,NA,CASRQGPGGNTIYF,TGTGCCAGCAGGCAGGGGCCGGGAGGAAACACCATATATTTT
TRBJ2-1,NA,TRBV20-1,NA,CSAHFTLGDEQFF,TGCAGTGCTCATTTTACCCTGGGGGATGAGCAGTTCTTC
TRBJ2-1,TRBD2,TRBV20-1,NA,CGWTSGGSSSYNEQFF,TGCGGATGGACTAGCGGGGGGAGTAGCTCCTACAATGAGCAGTTCTTC
TRBJ2-5,TRBD2,TRBV20-1,few,CSARPSGETQYF,TGCAGTGCTCGCCCTAGCGGAGAGACCCAGTACTTC
TRBJ2-7,TRBD1,TRBV18,NA,CASSPPGTGEYEQYF,TGTGCCAGCTCACCTCCCGGGACAGGGGAGTACGAGCAGTACTTC
TRBJ2-3,TRBD2,TRBV7-3,NA,CASSLTPSGGPRGGQYF,TGTGCCAGCAGCTTAACGCCCAGCGGGGGGCCCCGGGGGGGGCAGTATTTT
TRBJ2-3,TRBD2,TRBV5-4,NA,CASSPRLAGPSTDTQYF,TGTGCCAGCAGTCCCCGACTAGCGGGACCGAGCACAGATACGCAGTATTTT
TRBJ2-4,NA,TRBV7-9,NA,CASSPDLWLAKNIQYF,TGTGCCAGCAGCCCTGATCTGTGGTTAGCCAAAAACATTCAGTACTTC
TRBJ1-2,TRBD1,TRBV19,NA,CASSTGTGRRHYGYTF,TGTGCCAGTAGTACCGGGACAGGTCGCCGACACTATGGCTACACCTTC
TRBJ1-4,NA,TRBV25-1,NA,CASRAGDEKLFF,TGTGCCAGCAGGGCAGGAGATGAAAAACTGTTTTTT
TRBJ1-6,NA,TRBV20-1,NA,CSANAGPPASPLHF,TGCAGTGCTAATGCGGGCCCGCCTGCTTCACCCCTCCACTTT
TRBJ2-5,TRBD1,TRBV18,once,CASSPGQDFETQYF,TGTGCCAGCTCACCGGGACAGGATTTCGAGACCCAGTACTTC
TRBJ2-1,NA,TRBV18,NA,CASSSLDGMLSYNEQFF,TGTGCCAGCTCATCCTTGGACGGAATGCTCTCCTACAATGAGCAGTTCTTC
TRBJ1-3,NA,TRBV9,NA,CASSDSKDSGNTIYF,TGTGCCAGCAGCGACAGCAAAGACTCTGGAAACACCATATATTTT
TRBJ1-2,TRBD1,TRBV10-3,NA,CAISGSTGDAGYTF,TGTGCCATCAGTGGATCGACAGGGGACGCTGGCTACACCTTC
TRBJ2-6,NA,TRBV30,NA,CACSGANVLTF,TGTGCGTGCTCTGGGGCCAACGTCCTGACTTTC
TRBJ1-6,TRBD1,TRBV6-2/TRBV6-3,NA,CATLPGTVNSPLHF,TGTGCCACCTTACCGGGGACAGTTAATTCACCCCTCCACTTT